Given below is one T cell receptor (beta chain) in context. Its cognate antigen is unknown. The germline gives CDR1 MNHEY, CDR2 SMNVEV (reference sequence). With V trimmed by 7 bases and J by 1 base, 6 bases remained unmatched. The CDR3 extends over 15 amino acids. The data were obtained in a study of shared clonotypes between healthy human individuals. Overall study findings and caveats: Donor clonotype sharing was expected to depend on sequencing depth.

The material for each subset, its genomic DNA, was split evenly across several immunoSEQ plates. Per the study methods: Junction-only sequences produced by ImmunoSEQ had no quality scores, so filtering differed. TCRdb keeps only in-frame clones here, not all; method: immunoSEQ multiplex PCR. V and J calls and clone size are given by that table; D and trimming were obtained from the DNA. The table shows hundreds of thousands of clones, with around 72% occurring only once. The clonotype comes from a woman aged 25-40 years in good health. The sample comprised memory CD4+ T cells sorted from blood. Subset specified: CD45RA-negative fraction. V and J are TRBV27 and TRBJ1-4; 7 positions agree with TRBD1. The CDR3: CASTPRTGTNEKLFF. The CDR3, as DNA: TGTGCCAGCACTCCAAGGACAGGAACTAATGAAAAACTGTTTTTT.